Listed below are T cell receptor beta chains from one sample, sequenced in a study of prognosis after radiotherapy for stage I lung cancer. From the multiplex PCR reads, TCRdb called clonotypes with MiXCR, one entry per CDR3 protein. The profile covers about 12,000 distinct CDR3 sequences, with nearly 55% appearing a single time and 20% to 25% taken by the ten largest. The sequencing used PBMCs, collected before or after stereotactic body radiation therapy (not recorded which). All receptors come from a donor over 45 with non-small cell lung cancer. CDR3s include the opening cysteine and the closing phenylalanine or tryptophan. A D gene is named only where the DNA matches it firmly. The listing skips clone size in some rows; elsewhere it reads once, few, many or a size class.

V	size	D	J	DNA	CDR3
TRBV29-1	medium-sized	-	TRBJ1-2	TGCAGCGTTGAGAGGGACTATGGCTACACCTTC	CSVERDYGYTF
TRBV6-2/TRBV6-3	medium-sized	TRBD2	TRBJ2-7	TGTGCCAGCAGTCGGACTAGCGGGAGGTCCTACGAGCAGTACTTC	CASSRTSGRSYEQYF
TRBV15	medium-sized	-	TRBJ2-1	TGTGCCACCAGCAGCCCGCAGGGGCGGGGGAACAATGAGCAGTTCTTC	CATSSPQGRGNNEQFF
TRBV5-8	once	-	TRBJ2-7	TGTGCCAGCAGAACATCTTGGGGGGACAGTAACTACGAGCAGTACTTC	CASRTSWGDSNYEQYF
TRBV7-3	-	-	TRBJ1-1	TGTGCCAGCAGCCAAGCCGGGACACAAGCTTTCTTT	CASSQAGTQAFF
TRBV2	medium-sized	-	TRBJ1-2	TGTGCCAGCAGGGGGGGAAGAACCTATGGCTACACCTTC	CASRGGRTYGYTF
TRBV7-9	many	-	TRBJ2-2	TGTGCCAGCAAACTACAGACGACCGGGGAGCTGTTTTTT	CASKLQTTGELFF
TRBV2	once	TRBD2	TRBJ2-2	TGTGCCAGCAGAACTAGCGGGTCGGACACTATTAACGGGGAGCTGTTTTTT	CASRTSGSDTINGELFF
TRBV5-6	many	TRBD2	TRBJ2-1	TGTGCCAGCGCGATCAGCGGGAGATCTTACAATGAGCAGTTCTTC	CASAISGRSYNEQFF
TRBV6-2/TRBV6-3	few	-	TRBJ2-1	TGTGCCAGCGTCCCACCAGGGGTAGCTGGAGCCCTCGGGTCTTACAATGAGCAGTTCTTC	CASVPPGVAGALGSYNEQFF
TRBV7-6	medium-sized	TRBD2	TRBJ2-2	TGTGCCAGCAGCCGACTGACTAGCGGACTGAACACCGGGGAGCTGTTTTTT	CASSRLTSGLNTGELFF
TRBV20-1	medium-sized	TRBD2	TRBJ2-3	TGCAGTGCCCAGGGACTAGCGGGAGGGCGGATGGCAGATACGCAGTATTTT	CSAQGLAGGRMADTQYF
TRBV3-1	-	TRBD2	TRBJ2-7	TGTGCCAGCAGCCACCCCCCATCGGGGGGTGATCAGTACTTC	CASSHPPSGGDQYF
TRBV11-2	-	-	TRBJ1-1	TGTGCCAGCAGCTCGGGACGGACCCTTGAAGCTTTCTTT	CASSSGRTLEAFF
TRBV27	-	TRBD2	TRBJ2-1	TGTGCCAGCATTCGGACTAGCTACAATGAGCAGTTCTTC	CASIRTSYNEQFF
TRBV20-1	-	-	TRBJ2-2	TGCAGTGCTATACCCAGGATGGCCGTGGAGCTGTTTTTT	CSAIPRMAVELFF
TRBV6-2/TRBV6-3	-	-	TRBJ2-7	TGTGCCAGCAGCCCCCCCGTAGGGGGGTTGTACGAGCAGTACTTC	CASSPPVGGLYEQYF
TRBV6-1	-	-	TRBJ1-6	TGTTCCAGCGGGTTGGACATAAATTCACCCCTCCACTTT	CSSGLDINSPLHF
TRBV6-1	-	-	TRBJ2-2	TGTGCCAGCACCTCTCGGGCCAAAAACACCGGGGAGCTGTTTTTT	CASTSRAKNTGELFF
TRBV30	-	TRBD1	TRBJ2-7	TGTGCCTGGAGTCGACAGGGTGGCTACGAGCAGTACTTC	CAWSRQGGYEQYF
TRBV7-8	-	TRBD1	TRBJ2-2	TGTGCCAGCAGCTTACAAGACAGGGCAGTTTACACCGGGGAGCTGTTTTTT	CASSLQDRAVYTGELFF
TRBV6-1	-	-	TRBJ2-2	TGTGCCAGCAGCCCTCAGAGCACCGGGGAGCTGTTTTTT	CASSPQSTGELFF
TRBV24-1	medium-sized	-	TRBJ2-2	TGTGCCACCAGGGGGGATGCCGGGGAGCTGTTTTTT	CATRGDAGELFF
TRBV27	many	TRBD1	TRBJ2-5	TGTGCCAGCAATTCACTCCAGGGGGCGCGTGAGACCCAGTACTTC	CASNSLQGARETQYF
TRBV6-2/TRBV6-3	-	TRBD1	TRBJ1-2	TGTGCCAGCAGGAGGACAGGGGGCATTGGCTATGACACCTTC	CASRRTGGIGYDTF
TRBV4-1	-	-	TRBJ2-7	TGCGCCAGCAGCCAAGATTCGGTGGGTGCAGGGACCGAGCAGTACTTC	CASSQDSVGAGTEQYF
TRBV6-8	-	TRBD2	TRBJ2-6	TGTACCATCGGACTAGCGGGAGCCCCCTCTGGTGCCAACGTCCTGACTTTC	CTIGLAGAPSGANVLTF
TRBV6-4	-	-	TRBJ2-3	TGTGCCAGCAGTGCTACTAGCTGGACCCCGTATACGCAGTATTTT	CASSATSWTPYTQYF
TRBV15	many	-	TRBJ1-1	TGTGCCACCAGCAGAGATCAACAGAAAGCTTTCTTT	CATSRDQQKAFF
TRBV11-2	-	TRBD2	TRBJ2-7	TGTGCCAGCAGCTCGCTAGCGGGAGACGACGAGCAGTACTTC	CASSSLAGDDEQYF
TRBV5-1	-	TRBD2	TRBJ2-7	TGCGCCAGCAGTGAGGTGGGCGGGGGCTACGAGCAGTACTTC	CASSEVGGGYEQYF